The present T cell receptor delta chain was sequenced within a study of Vδ1+ human thymocytes. Study-level points and caveats: Highly polyclonal TRG and TRD repertoires with Gaussian CDR3 length distributions appeared in thymus. Approximately 20% of thymic delta-chain sequences were Vdelta2, with few Vdelta3, unlike blood Vdelta1+ controls. Bulk repertoire data may be misinterpreted because of unexpected Vdelta2 sequences.

This clone was picked up a small number of times. Its antigen remains unknown. After alphabeta T cell depletion, CD3+ Vdelta1+ Vdelta2- thymocytes were sorted. Vdelta1+ thymocyte sorts reached between about 98% and 99.6% purity. The CDR3 consists of 21 residues. V trimming: 3 bases; J trimming: 0 bases; junction bases outside the gene matches: 20. The germline gives CDR1 TSWWSYY, CDR2 QGS. Extracted RNA was reverse transcribed into cDNA. The CDR3 regions were amplified by multiplex PCR from V-gene primers to a constant-region primer. TCRdb reanalysed the multiplex PCR reads via CATT. This sample carries about 58,000 delta-chain clones, more than 13% of them seen once, and the ten largest clones take 0.3% to 0.5%.

This clonotype was obtained from a girl in the first two years of life who had congenital heart surgery. The sample consisted of Vdelta1+ gamma-delta thymocytes from the thymus. Subset defined: FACS-sorted CD3+ TCRalphabeta- TCRVdelta1+ TCRVdelta2- thymocytes. The chain is built from TRDV1 and TRDJ1, with 9 positions matching TRDD3. The CDR3 loop reads CALGEYSGTRYLGDYTDKLIF. In DNA form, the CDR3 reads TGTGCTCTTGGGGAGTACTCCGGTACGAGGTATCTGGGGGATTACACCGATAAACTCATCTTT.